The source of this T cell receptor (beta chain) is a study of beta chain features in type 1 diabetes. cDNA synthesis used the whole RNA isolate, giving expressed TCRB sequences. TCRdb keeps only in-frame clones here, not all; method: immunoSEQ multiplex PCR. The sample has roughly 150,000 clones; less than 9.5% are singletons. This clone has a count of ten or more. The antigen is undetermined. The CDR3 extends over 14 amino acids. Unmatched junction bases numbered 10, after V lost 6 bases and J lost 6 bases. Germline CDR1 reads SNHLY; CDR2 reads FYNNEI. Only one heparinised blood draw was taken per donor, and its volume averaged roughly 120 mL. Study-wide findings and caveats: Among patients with Type 1 diabetes, TCRB CDR3s were moderately but significantly shorter in every one of the four CD4+ subsets.

The receptor's source is a woman in her thirties or forties with type 1 diabetes. This chain links TRBV2 with TRBJ2-7; 8 bases match TRBD1. The sample was central memory CD4+ T cells from blood. Written as DNA, the CDR3 is TGTGCCAGCAGCGTCAGGGACAGGCTAAGCGAGCAGTACTTC. As protein: CASSVRDRLSEQYF.